This T cell receptor beta chain was profiled in a study of post-analysis software for immune sequencing data. In the study overall: The study covered relapsing-remitting, secondary progressive and progressive-relapsing courses of multiple sclerosis. Study-wide findings and caveats: Included in a set of about 5 TRBV segments more frequent in patients than controls were TRBV5-6, TRBV5-1 and TRBV20-1.

The ends were cut back, 2 bases at V and 0 bases at J, with 12 bases in the middle. The CDR3 has 15 amino acids. Germline V gene lookup returns CDR1 SGDLS and CDR2 YYNGEE. Presence of unique molecular identifiers characterized the TCR beta cDNA libraries. T cells numbering roughly 1 to 10 million yielded cDNA molecules that totaled around 500,000. TCRdb re-analysed the PCR reads in MiXCR, keeping a single row per CDR3 protein. The table lists roughly 700,000 distinct CDR3 sequences, roughly 30% of them singletons, with 0.56% in the top ten. This clonotype was observed a handful of times. Its antigen is unidentified.

This receptor was obtained from a girl aged 10-17 years with multiple sclerosis. The genes are TRBV9 and TRBJ2-7; D not resolved. The source material was blood. CDR3 in amino acids: CASSVGSHFSYEQYF. The CDR3 coding sequence is TGTGCCAGCAGCGTTGGTTCCCATTTCTCCTACGAGCAGTACTTC.